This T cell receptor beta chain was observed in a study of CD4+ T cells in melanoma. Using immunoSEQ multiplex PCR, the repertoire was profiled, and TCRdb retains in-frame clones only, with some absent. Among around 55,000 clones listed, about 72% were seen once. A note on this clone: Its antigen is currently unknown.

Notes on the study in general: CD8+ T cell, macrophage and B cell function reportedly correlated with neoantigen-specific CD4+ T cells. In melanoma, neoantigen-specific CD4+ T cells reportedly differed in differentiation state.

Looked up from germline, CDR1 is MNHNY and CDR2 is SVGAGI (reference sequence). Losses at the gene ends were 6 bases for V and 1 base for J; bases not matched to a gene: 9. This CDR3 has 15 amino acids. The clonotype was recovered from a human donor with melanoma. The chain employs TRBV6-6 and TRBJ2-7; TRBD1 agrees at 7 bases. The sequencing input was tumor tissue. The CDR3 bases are TGTGCCAGCAGCCCGACTCCGACAGGGTCCTACGAGCAGTACTTC. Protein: CASSPTPTGSYEQYF.